Here is one TCR beta chain with its context. Its target is unknown. Clones were sequenced by immunoSEQ multiplex PCR, and TCRdb holds only the in-frame ones, with some missing. The sample consists of more than 110,000 clones, 80% to 90% of them appearing once. The entry originates in a study of T cell responses to AZD1222 COVID-19 vaccine. Study outcomes and limitations: Clonal diversity was possibly underestimated; the donors were predominantly white British and more often female. A reported finding is that nearly half of spike-specific TCRs target unmutated variant regions.

V gave up 4 bases and J gave up 3 bases, with 13 bases separating them. CDR3 size: 14 residues. Germline values: CDR1 SGHRS, CDR2 YFSETQ. This chain links TRBV5-1 with TRBJ1-1, with D maybe TRBD1 (5 bases). The TCR originated in an adult in good health. Specimen: peripheral blood, collected on day 0 of AZD1222 vaccination. The CDR3 is CASSLRTSYTEAFF. The CDR3 DNA reads TGCGCCAGCAGCCTGAGGACATCATACACTGAAGCTTTCTTT.